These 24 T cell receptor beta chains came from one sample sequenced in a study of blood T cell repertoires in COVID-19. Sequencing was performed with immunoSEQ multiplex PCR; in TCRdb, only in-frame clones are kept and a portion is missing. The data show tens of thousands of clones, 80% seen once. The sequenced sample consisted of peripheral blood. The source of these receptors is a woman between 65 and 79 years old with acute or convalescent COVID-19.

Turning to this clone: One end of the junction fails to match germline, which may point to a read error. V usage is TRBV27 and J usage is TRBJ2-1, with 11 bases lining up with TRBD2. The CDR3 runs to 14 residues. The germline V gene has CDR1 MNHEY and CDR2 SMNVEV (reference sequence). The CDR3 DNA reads TGTGCCAGCAGCTTATTAGCGGGGGGGCATGAGCAGTTCTTC. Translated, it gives CASSLLAGGHEQFF.

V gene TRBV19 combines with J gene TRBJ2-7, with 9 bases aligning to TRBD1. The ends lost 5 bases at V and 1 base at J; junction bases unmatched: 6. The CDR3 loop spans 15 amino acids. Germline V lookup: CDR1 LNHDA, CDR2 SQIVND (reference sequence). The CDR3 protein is CASSPGTGNSYEQYF. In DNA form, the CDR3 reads TGTGCCAGTAGTCCCGGGACAGGGAATTCCTACGAGCAGTACTTC.

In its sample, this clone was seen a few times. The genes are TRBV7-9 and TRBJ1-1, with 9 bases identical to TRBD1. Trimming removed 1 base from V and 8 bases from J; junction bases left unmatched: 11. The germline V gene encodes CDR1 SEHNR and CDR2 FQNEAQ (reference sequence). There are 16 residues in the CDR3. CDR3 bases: TGTGCCAGCAGCTTAGTCCTCACAGGGGGCAGCGGAGAAGCTTTCTTT. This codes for CASSLVLTGGSGEAFF.

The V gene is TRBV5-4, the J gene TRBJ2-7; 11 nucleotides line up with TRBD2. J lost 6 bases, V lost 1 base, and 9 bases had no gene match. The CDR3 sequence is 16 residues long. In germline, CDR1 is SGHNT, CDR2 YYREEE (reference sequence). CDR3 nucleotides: TGTGCCAGCAGCTTGACTAGCGGGGGAATTCCCCTCGAGCAGTACTTC. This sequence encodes CASSLTSGGIPLEQYF.

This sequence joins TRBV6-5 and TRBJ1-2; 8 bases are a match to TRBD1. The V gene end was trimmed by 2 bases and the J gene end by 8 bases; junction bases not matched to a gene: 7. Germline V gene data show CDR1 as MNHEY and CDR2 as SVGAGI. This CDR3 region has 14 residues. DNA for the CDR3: TGTGCCAGCAGTTACGGGACCAGGGGGCAAGGCTACACCTTC. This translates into CASSYGTRGQGYTF.

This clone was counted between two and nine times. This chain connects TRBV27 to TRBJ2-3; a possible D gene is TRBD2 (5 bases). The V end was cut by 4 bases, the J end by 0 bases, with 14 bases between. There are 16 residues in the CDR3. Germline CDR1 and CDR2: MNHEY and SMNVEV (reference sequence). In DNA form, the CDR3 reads TGTGCCAGCAGTTCCTGGACTCTCGCTAGCACAGATACGCAGTATTTT. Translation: CASSSWTLASTDTQYF.

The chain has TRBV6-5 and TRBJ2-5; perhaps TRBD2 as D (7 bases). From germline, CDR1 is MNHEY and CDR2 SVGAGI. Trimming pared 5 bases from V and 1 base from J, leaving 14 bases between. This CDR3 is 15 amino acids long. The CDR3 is CASSPSAGAQETQYF. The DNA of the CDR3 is TGTGCCAGCAGTCCATCGGCGGGGGCCCAAGAGACCCAGTACTTC.

CDR3 nucleotide sequence: TGTGCCAGCAGTGGTACAGGGGGTTGGGAGACCCAGTACTTC. The encoded protein is CASSGTGGWETQYF. The chain recombines TRBV2 with TRBJ2-5; 8 bases align to TRBD1. The germline V gene has CDR1 SNHLY and CDR2 FYNNEI. V lost 4 bases and J lost 5; bases outside the gene matches: 6. The CDR3 is 14 residues long. Full variable domain (outside the CDR3, taken from reference TRBV2 and TRBJ2-5): EPEVTQTPSHQVTQMGQEVILRCVPISNHLYFYWYRQILGQKVEFLVSFYNNEISEKSEIFDDQFSVERPDGSNFTLKIRSTKLEDSAMYFCASSGTGGWETQYFGPGTRLLVL.

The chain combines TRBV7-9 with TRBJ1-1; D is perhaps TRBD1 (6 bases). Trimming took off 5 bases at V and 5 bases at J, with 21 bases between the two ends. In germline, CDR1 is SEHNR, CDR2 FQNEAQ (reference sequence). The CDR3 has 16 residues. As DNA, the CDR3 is TGTGCCAGCAGCCCTGGGACAACCGCCCTTAAGACTGAAGCTTTCTTT. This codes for CASSPGTTALKTEAFF.

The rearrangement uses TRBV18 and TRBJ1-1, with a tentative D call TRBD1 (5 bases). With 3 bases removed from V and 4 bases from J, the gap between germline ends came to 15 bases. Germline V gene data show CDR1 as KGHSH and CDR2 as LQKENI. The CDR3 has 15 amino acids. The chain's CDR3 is CASSPVWGEGTEAFF. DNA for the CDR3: TGTGCCAGCTCACCTGTCTGGGGGGAAGGCACTGAAGCTTTCTTT. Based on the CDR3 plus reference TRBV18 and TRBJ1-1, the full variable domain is NAGVMQNPRHLVRRRGQEARLRCSPMKGHSHVYWYRQLPEEGLKFMVYLQKENIIDESGMPKERFSAEFPKEGPSILRIQQVVRGDSAAYFCASSPVWGEGTEAFFGQGTRLTVV.

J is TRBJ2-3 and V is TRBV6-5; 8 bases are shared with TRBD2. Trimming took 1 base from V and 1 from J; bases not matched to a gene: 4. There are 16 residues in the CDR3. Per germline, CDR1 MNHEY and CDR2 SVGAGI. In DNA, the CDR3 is TGTGCCAGCAGTTACTTGCGGGGGGACCGCACAGATACGCAGTATTTT. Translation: CASSYLRGDRTDTQYF.

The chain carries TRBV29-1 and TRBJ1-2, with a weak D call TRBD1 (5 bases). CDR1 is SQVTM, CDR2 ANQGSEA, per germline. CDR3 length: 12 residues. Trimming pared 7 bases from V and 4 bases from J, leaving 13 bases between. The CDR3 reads CSGGTGLYGYTF. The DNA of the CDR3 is TGCAGCGGCGGAACAGGCCTCTATGGCTACACCTTC.

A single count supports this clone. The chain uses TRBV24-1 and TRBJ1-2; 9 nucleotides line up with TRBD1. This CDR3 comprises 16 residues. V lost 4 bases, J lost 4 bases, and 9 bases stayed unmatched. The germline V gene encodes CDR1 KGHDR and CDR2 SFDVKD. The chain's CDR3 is CATSEQGQGLFYGYTF. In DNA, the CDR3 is TGTGCCACCAGTGAACAGGGACAGGGCCTCTTCTATGGCTACACCTTC.

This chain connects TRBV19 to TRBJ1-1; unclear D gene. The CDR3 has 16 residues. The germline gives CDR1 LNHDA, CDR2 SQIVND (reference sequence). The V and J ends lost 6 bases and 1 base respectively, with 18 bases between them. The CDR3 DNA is TGTGCCAGTAGCCCGCTCGGAGTTGGATCGAACACTGAAGCTTTCTTT. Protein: CASSPLGVGSNTEAFF.

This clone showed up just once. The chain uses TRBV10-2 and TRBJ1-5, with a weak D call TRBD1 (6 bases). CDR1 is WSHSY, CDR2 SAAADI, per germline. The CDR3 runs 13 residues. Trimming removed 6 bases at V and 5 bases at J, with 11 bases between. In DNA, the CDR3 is TGCGCCAGCAGGGGGTACAGGGATCAGCCCCAGCATTTT. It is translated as CASRGYRDQPQHF.

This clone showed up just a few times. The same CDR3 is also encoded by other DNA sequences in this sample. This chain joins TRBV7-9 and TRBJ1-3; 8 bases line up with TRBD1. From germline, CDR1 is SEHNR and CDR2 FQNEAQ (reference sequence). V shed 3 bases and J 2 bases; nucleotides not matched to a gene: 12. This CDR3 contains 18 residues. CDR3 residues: CASSLSGGQGVTGNTIYF. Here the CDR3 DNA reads TGTGCCAGCAGCTTGAGTGGCGGACAGGGTGTCACTGGAAACACCATATATTTT. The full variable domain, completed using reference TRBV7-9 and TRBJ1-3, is DTGVSQNPRHKITKRGQNVTFRCDPISEHNRLYWYRQTLGQGPEFLTYFQNEAQLEKSRLLSDRFSAERPKGSFSTLEIQRTEQGDSAMYLCASSLSGGQGVTGNTIYFGEGSWLTVV.

CDR3 sequence (DNA): TGTGCCAGCAGCTTAGTCACATACCCGGGGGTGGAGCAGTTCTTC. Amino acid sequence: CASSLVTYPGVEQFF. The genes are TRBV7-9 and TRBJ2-1; D possibly corresponds to TRBD2 (6 bases). This CDR3 contains 15 residues. Germline CDR1 is SEHNR and CDR2 is FQNEAQ (reference sequence). The V end lost 1 base, the J end lost 10 bases, and 17 bases lay between the germline ends.

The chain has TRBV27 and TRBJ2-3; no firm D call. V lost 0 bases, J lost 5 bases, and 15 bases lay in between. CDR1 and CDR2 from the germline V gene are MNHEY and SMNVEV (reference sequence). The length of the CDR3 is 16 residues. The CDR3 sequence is CASSLSLIPRVDTQYF. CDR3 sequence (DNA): TGTGCCAGCAGTTTATCCCTCATACCACGCGTAGATACGCAGTATTTT.

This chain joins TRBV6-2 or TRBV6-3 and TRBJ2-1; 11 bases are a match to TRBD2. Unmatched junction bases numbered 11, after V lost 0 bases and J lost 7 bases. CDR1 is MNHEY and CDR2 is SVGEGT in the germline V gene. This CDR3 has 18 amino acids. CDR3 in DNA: TGTGCCAGCAGTTACTCGAGATTAGCGGGGGGGCCGGGTAATGAGCAGTTCTTC. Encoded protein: CASSYSRLAGGPGNEQFF.

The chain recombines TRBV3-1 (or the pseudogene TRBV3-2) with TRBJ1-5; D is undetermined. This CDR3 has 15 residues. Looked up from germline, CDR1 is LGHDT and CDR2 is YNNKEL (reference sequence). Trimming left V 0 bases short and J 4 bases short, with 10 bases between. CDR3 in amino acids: CASSQEYSPNQPQHF. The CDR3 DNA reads TGTGCCAGCAGCCAAGAATACTCCCCGAATCAGCCCCAGCATTTT.

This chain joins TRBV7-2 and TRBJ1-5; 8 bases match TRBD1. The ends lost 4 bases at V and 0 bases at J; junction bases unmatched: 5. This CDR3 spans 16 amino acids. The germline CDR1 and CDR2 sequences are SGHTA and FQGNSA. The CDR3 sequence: CASSSGDRNSNQPQHF. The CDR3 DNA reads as TGTGCCAGCAGCTCCGGGGACAGGAATAGCAATCAGCCCCAGCATTTT.

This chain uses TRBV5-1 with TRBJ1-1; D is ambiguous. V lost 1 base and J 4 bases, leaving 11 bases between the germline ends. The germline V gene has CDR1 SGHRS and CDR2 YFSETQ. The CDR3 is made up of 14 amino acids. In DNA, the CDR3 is TGCGCCAGCAGCTTGCGGGAGTCGACCACTGAAGCTTTCTTT. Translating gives CASSLRESTTEAFF.

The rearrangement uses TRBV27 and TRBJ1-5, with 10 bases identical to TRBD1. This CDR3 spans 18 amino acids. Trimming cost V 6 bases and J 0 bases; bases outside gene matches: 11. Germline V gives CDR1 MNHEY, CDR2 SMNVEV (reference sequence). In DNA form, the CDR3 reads TGTGCCAGCAGGCCCGGGACAGGGGTATTCTATAGCAATCAGCCCCAGCATTTT. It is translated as CASRPGTGVFYSNQPQHF.

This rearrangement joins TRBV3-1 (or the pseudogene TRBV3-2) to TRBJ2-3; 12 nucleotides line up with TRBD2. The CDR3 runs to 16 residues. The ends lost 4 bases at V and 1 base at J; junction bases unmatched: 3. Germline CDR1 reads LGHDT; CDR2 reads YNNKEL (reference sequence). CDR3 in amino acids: CASSPRTSGGTDTQYF. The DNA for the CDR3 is TGTGCCAGCAGCCCCAGGACTAGCGGGGGCACAGATACGCAGTATTTT.